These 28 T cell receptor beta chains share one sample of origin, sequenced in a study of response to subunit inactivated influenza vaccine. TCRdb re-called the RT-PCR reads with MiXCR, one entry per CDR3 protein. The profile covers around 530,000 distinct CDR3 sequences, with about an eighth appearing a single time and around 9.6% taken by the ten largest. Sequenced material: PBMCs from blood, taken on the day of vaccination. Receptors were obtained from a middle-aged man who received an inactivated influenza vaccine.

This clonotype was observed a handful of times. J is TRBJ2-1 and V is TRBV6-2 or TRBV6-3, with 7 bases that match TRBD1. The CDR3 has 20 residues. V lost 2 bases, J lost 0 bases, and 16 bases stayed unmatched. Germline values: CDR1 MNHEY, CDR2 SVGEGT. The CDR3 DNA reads TGTGCCAGCAGTTACAGAAAAGCAAGGGGGCCGAAAAGCTCCTACAATGAGCAGTTCTTC. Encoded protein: CASSYRKARGPKSSYNEQFF.

CDR3 sequence (DNA): TGTGCCAGCAGCCGAAGCCCTAGCGGGGGGGCGCATGAGCAGTTCTTC. Its translation is CASSRSPSGGAHEQFF. The V call is TRBV14, the J call TRBJ2-1, with 12 bases aligning to TRBD2. Germline values: CDR1 SGHDN, CDR2 FVKESK. V trimming: 4 bases; J trimming: 8 bases; junction bases outside the gene matches: 9. The CDR3 has 16 amino acids. The whole variable domain, filled in from reference TRBV14 and TRBJ2-1, reads EAGVTQFPSHSVIEKGQTVTLRCDPISGHDNLYWYRRVMGKEIKFLLHFVKESKQDESGMPNNRFLAERTGGTYSTLKVQPAELEDSGVYFCASSRSPSGGAHEQFFGPGTRLTVL.

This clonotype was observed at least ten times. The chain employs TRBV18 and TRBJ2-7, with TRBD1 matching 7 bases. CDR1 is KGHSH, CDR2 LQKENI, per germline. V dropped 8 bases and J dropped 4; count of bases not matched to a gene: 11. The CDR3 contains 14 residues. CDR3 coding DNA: TGTGCCAGCAGCCCCGGAACAGGGGTTTACGAGCAGTACTTC. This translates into CASSPGTGVYEQYF.

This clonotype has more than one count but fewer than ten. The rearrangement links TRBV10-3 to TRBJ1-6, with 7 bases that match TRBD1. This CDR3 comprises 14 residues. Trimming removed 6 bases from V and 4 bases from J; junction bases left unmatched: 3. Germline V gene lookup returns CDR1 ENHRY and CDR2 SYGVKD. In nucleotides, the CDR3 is TGTGCCATCAGGGGGACAGTATATAATTCACCCCTCCACTTT. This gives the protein CAIRGTVYNSPLHF.

CDR3 in DNA: TGTGCCAGCAGCCCCACCGGGACAGCCTACAATGAGCAGTTCTTC. It codes for CASSPTGTAYNEQFF. The chain combines TRBV7-2 with TRBJ2-1; 7 nucleotides agree with TRBD1. The germline gives CDR1 SGHTA, CDR2 FQGNSA. The CDR3 contains 15 residues. V lost 5 bases and J lost 2; bases outside the gene matches: 6.

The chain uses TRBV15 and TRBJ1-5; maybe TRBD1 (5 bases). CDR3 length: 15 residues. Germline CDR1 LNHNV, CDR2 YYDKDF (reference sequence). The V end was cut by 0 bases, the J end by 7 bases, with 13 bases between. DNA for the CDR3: TGTGCCACCAGCAGAGATCTCTTGGGGACCCAGCCCCAGCATTTT. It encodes CATSRDLLGTQPQHF.

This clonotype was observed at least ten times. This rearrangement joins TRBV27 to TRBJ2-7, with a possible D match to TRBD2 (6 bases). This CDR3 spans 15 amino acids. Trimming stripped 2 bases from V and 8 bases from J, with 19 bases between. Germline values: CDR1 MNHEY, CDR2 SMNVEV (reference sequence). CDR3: CASSLGRQGPGKQYF. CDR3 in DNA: TGTGCCAGCAGTTTAGGGAGGCAGGGACCCGGAAAGCAGTACTTC.

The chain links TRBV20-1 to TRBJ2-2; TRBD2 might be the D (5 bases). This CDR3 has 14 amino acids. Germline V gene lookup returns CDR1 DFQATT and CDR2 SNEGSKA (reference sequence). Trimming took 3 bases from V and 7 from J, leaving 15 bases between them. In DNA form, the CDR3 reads TGCAGTGCTAGTCGGGGTATGGGCTACGGGGAGCTGTTTTTT. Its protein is CSASRGMGYGELFF.

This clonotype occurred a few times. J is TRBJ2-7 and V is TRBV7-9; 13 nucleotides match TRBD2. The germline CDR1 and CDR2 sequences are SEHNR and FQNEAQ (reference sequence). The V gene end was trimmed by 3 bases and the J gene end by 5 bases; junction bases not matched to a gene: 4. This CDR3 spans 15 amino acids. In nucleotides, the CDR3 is TGTGCCAGCAGCTTCGGGACTAGCGGGATAAACGAGCAGTACTTC. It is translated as CASSFGTSGINEQYF.

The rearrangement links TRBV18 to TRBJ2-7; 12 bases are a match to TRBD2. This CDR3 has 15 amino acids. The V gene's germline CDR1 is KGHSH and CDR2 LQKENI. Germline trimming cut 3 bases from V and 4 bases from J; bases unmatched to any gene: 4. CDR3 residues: CASSPGLAGWYEQYF. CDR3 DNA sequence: TGTGCCAGCTCACCCGGACTAGCGGGGTGGTACGAGCAGTACTTC.

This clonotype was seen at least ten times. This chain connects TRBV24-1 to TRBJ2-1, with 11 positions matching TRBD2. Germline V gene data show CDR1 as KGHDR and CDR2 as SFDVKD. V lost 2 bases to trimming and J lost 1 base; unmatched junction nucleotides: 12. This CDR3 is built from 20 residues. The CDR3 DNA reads TGTGCCACCAGTGATTCTGGGGTTAATCTAGCGGGAGGATCCTACAATGAGCAGTTCTTC. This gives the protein CATSDSGVNLAGGSYNEQFF.

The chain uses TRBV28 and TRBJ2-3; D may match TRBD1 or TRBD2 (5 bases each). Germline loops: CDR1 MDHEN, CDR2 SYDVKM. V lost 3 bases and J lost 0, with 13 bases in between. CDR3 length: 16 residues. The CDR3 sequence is CASSFQIGASTDTQYF. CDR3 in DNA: TGTGCCAGCAGTTTTCAGATCGGGGCTAGCACAGATACGCAGTATTTT.

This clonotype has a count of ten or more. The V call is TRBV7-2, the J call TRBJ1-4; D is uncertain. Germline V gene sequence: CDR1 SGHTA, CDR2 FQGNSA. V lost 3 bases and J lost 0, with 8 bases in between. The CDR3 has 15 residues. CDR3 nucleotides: TGTGCCAGCAGCTTGCGGAGATCAACTAATGAAAAACTGTTTTTT. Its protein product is CASSLRRSTNEKLFF.

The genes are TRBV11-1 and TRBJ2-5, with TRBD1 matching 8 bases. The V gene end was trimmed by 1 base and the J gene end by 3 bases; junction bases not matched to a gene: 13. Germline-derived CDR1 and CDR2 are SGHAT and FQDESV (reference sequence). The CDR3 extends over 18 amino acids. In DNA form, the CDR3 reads TGTGCCAGCAGCTTAGACCGGCAGGGGGCTTGGTCGGAAGAGACCCAGTACTTC. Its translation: CASSLDRQGAWSEETQYF. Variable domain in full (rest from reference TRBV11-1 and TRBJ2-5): EAEVAQSPRYKITEKSQAVAFWCDPISGHATLYWYRQILGQGPELLVQFQDESVVDDSQLPKDRFSAERLKGVDSTLKIQPAELGDSAMYLCASSLDRQGAWSEETQYFGPGTRLLVL.

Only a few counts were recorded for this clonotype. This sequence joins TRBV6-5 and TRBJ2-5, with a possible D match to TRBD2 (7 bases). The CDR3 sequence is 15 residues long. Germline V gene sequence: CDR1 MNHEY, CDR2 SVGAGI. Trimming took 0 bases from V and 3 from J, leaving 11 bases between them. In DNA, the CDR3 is TGTGCCAGCAGTTACTCGAGGGGGACTAAAGAGACCCAGTACTTC. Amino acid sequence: CASSYSRGTKETQYF.

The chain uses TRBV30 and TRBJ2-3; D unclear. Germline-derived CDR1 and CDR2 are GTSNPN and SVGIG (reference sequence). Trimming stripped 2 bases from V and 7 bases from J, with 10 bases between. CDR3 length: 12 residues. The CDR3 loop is CAWSKRRYTQYF. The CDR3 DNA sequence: TGTGCCTGGAGTAAAAGGCGGTATACGCAGTATTTT.

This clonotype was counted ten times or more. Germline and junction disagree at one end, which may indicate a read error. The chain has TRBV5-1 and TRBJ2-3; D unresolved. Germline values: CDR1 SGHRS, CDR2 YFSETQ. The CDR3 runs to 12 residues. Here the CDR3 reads CASSLGLDTQYF. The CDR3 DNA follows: TGTGCCAGCAGCTTGGGTTTAGATACGCAGTATTTT. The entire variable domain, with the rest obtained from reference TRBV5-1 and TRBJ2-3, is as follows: KAGVTQTPRYLIKTRGQQVTLSCSPISGHRSVSWYQQTPGQGLQFLFEYFSETQRNKGNFPGRFSGRQFSNSRSEMNVSTLELGDSALYLCASSLGLDTQYFGPGTRLTVL.

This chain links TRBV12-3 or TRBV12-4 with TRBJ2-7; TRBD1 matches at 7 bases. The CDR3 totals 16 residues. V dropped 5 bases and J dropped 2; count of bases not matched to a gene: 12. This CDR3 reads CASSPGTVLSPYEQYF. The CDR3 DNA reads TGTGCCAGCAGTCCCGGGACAGTGCTCAGCCCCTACGAGCAGTACTTC.

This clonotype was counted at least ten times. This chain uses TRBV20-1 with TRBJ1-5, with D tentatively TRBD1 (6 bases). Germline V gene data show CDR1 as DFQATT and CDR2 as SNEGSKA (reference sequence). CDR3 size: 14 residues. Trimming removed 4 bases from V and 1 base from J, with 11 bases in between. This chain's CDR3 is CSATRGGSNQPQHF. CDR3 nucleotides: TGCAGTGCTACCAGGGGAGGAAGCAATCAGCCCCAGCATTTT.

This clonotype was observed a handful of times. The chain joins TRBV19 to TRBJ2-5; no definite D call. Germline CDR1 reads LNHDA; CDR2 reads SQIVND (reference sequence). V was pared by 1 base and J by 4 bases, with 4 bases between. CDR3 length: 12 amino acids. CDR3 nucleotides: TGTGCCAGTAGTATAGGTGGAGAGACCCAGTACTTC. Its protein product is CASSIGGETQYF.

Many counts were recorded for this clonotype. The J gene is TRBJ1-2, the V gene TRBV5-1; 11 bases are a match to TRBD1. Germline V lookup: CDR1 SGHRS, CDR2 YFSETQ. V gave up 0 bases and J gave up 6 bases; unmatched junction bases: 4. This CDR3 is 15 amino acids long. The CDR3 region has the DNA TGCGCCAGCAGCTTGGAAAGGACAGGGGGCCATGGCTACACCTTC. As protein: CASSLERTGGHGYTF.

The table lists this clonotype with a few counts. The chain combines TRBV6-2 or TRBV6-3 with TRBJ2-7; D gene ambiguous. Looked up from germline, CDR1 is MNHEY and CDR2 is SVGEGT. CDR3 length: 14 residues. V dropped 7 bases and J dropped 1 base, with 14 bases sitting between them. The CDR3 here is CASKPGPRSYEQYF. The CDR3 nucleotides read TGTGCCAGCAAACCGGGCCCAAGATCCTACGAGCAGTACTTC.

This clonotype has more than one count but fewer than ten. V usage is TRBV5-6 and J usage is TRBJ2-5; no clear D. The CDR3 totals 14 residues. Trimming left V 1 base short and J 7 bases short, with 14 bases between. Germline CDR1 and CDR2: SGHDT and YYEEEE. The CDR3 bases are TGTGCCAGCAGCTTGAACACGGCGCGTGGGACCCAGTACTTC. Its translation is CASSLNTARGTQYF.

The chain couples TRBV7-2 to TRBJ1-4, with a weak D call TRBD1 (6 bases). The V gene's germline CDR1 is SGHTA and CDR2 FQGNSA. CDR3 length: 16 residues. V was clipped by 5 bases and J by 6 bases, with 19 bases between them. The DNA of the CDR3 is TGTGCCAGCAGCCAAAACCTGGGGGGGGCCGATGAAAAACTGTTTTTT. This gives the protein CASSQNLGGADEKLFF.

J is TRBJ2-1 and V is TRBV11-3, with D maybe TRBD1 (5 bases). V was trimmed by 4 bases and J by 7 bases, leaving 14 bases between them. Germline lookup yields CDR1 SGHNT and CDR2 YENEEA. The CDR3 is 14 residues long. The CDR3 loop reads CASSSTVAANEQFF. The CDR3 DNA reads TGTGCCAGCAGCTCGACAGTGGCCGCTAATGAGCAGTTCTTC.

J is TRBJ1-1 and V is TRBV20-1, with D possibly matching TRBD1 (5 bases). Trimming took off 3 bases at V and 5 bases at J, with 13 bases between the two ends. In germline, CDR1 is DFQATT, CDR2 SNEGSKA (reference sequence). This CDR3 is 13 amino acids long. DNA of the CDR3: TGCAGTGCTAGGGGCAGGGCGGGTACTGAAGCTTTCTTT. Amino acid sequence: CSARGRAGTEAFF.

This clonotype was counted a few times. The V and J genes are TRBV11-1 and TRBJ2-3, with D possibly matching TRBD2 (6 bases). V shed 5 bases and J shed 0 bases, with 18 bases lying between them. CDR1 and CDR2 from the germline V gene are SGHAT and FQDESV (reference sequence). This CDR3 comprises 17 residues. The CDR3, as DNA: TGTGCCAGCAGCCAAGGGCGGAAGGGACTTAGCACAGATACGCAGTATTTT. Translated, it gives CASSQGRKGLSTDTQYF.

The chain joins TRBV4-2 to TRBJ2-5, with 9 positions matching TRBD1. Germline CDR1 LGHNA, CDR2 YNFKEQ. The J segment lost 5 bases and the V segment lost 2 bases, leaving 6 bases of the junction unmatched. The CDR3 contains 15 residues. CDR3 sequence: CASSQWGTGSETQYF. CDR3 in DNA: TGTGCCAGCAGCCAATGGGGGACAGGGTCGGAGACCCAGTACTTC.